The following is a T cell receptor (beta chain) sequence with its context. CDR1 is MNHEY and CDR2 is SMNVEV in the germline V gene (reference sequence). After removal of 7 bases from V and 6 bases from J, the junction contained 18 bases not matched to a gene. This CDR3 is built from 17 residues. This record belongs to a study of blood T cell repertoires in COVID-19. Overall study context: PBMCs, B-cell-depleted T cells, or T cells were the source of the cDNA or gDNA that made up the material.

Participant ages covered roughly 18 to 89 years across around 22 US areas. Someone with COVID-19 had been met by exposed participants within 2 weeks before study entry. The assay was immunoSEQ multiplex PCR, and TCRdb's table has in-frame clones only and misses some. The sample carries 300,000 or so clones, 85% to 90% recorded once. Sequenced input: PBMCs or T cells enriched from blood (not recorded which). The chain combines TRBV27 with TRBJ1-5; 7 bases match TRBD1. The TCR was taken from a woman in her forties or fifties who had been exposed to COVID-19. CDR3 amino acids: CASNTRAGQVGGQPQHF. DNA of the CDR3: TGTGCCAGCAACACAAGGGCTGGACAGGTGGGGGGTCAGCCCCAGCATTTT.